The 13 T cell receptor beta chains listed next were all sequenced from one sample in a study of T-cell memory formation after mild COVID-19. MiXCR, applied by TCRdb to the 5' RACE reads, yields one record per CDR3 protein. This table has roughly 160,000 distinct CDR3 sequences, over 10% appearing once. The sequenced material came from PBMCs or a T cell subset sorted from them (not recorded which). These receptors came from a young man who had mild COVID-19 (a few samples of this study predate the infection). Cell type and time point are not known.

The chain couples TRBV5-1 to TRBJ2-4, with TRBD1 identical over 11 bases. The CDR3 length is 14 residues. Trimming at V came to 4 bases and at J to 6 bases, leaving 3 bases not matched to a gene. Germline V gene sequence: CDR1 SGHRS, CDR2 YFSETQ. CDR3 DNA: TGCGCCAGCAGCCCGGGGACAGGGGGAAACATTCAGTACTTC. This codes for CASSPGTGGNIQYF.

This clonotype was seen once. The CDR3 DNA is TGTGCCAGCAGGGGGACAGTCCCGGAGACCCAGTACTTC. It is translated as CASRGTVPETQYF. This rearrangement joins TRBV5-5 to TRBJ2-5; 7 positions match TRBD1. Germline V lookup: CDR1 SGHKS, CDR2 YYEKEE (reference sequence). V trimming: 5 bases; J trimming: 5 bases; junction bases outside the gene matches: 6. There are 13 residues in the CDR3.

This clonotype was recorded many times. The CDR3 spells CASKVTQGSREQYF. The CDR3 DNA reads as TGTGCCAGCAAAGTAACACAGGGATCCCGCGAGCAGTACTTC. J is TRBJ2-7 and V is TRBV7-2, with D maybe TRBD1 (6 bases). Between the trimmed V and J ends, which lost 7 bases and 6 bases, there was a span of 19 bases. The CDR3 consists of 14 residues. Germline CDR1 is SGHTA and CDR2 is FQGNSA.

This clonotype was found many times. V and J are TRBV28 and TRBJ2-7; D call uncertain. In germline, CDR1 is MDHEN, CDR2 SYDVKM. V was clipped by 4 bases and J by 6 bases, with 10 bases between them. This CDR3 is built from 12 residues. In nucleotides, the CDR3 is TGTGCCAGCAGTTCCTTCCCACTCGAGCAGTACGTC. Its protein is CASSSFPLEQYV.

This chain connects TRBV7-8 to TRBJ1-1; no reliable D call. In germline, CDR1 is SGHVS, CDR2 FQNEAQ. Between the trimmed V and J ends, which lost 4 bases and 7 bases, there was a span of 13 bases. This CDR3 has 13 residues. In DNA form, the CDR3 reads TGTGCCAGCAGCTCTCGAGAGACGGGTGAAGCTTTCTTT. Protein sequence: CASSSRETGEAFF.

J is TRBJ1-5 and V is TRBV5-1; D not resolved. Per the germline V gene, CDR1 is SGHRS and CDR2 is YFSETQ. The CDR3 is made up of 14 amino acids. The germline V and J ends were trimmed by 0 bases and 2 bases, with 6 bases remaining between them. The CDR3 sequence: CASSLGNRNQPQHF. CDR3 nucleotide sequence: TGCGCCAGCAGCTTGGGAAATCGCAATCAGCCCCAGCATTTT.

This clonotype was observed a handful of times. The CDR3 DNA reads as TGTGCCAGCAGCCAAACAGGGGGCCGAAACACCATATATTTT. This gives the protein CASSQTGGRNTIYF. J is TRBJ1-3 and V is TRBV3-1, with 9 bases identical to TRBD1. Germline V gene sequence: CDR1 LGHDT, CDR2 YNNKEL (reference sequence). The trim removed 2 bases at V and 5 bases at J, leaving 1 base unmatched. This CDR3 has 14 residues.

In this sample, this clonotype turned up a few times. The V gene is TRBV29-1, the J gene TRBJ1-1; 8 nucleotides agree with TRBD1. Germline assignment: CDR1 SQVTM and CDR2 ANQGSEA. Losses at the gene ends were 7 bases for V and 0 bases for J; bases not matched to a gene: 1. The CDR3 is made up of 12 amino acids. This CDR3 reads CSGTGMNTEAFF. In nucleotides, the CDR3 is TGCAGCGGGACAGGGATGAACACTGAAGCTTTCTTT.

This clonotype was seen a handful of times. This chain connects TRBV6-5 to TRBJ1-2; no reliable D call. The germline V and J ends were trimmed by 7 bases and 5 bases, with 11 bases remaining between them. The CDR3 totals 12 residues. The germline V gene has CDR1 MNHEY and CDR2 SVGAGI. Here the CDR3 DNA reads TGTGCCAGCACCAGCTCGGGGTATGGCTACACCTTC. It codes for CASTSSGYGYTF.

The chain recombines TRBV11-2 with TRBJ1-2, with TRBD1 matching 8 bases. The CDR3 has 15 residues. Germline V gives CDR1 SGHAT, CDR2 FQNNGV. The trim removed 1 base at V and 4 bases at J, leaving 5 bases unmatched. This chain's CDR3 is CASSLGRGLGYGYTF. Here the CDR3 DNA reads TGTGCCAGCAGCTTAGGCAGGGGGCTGGGCTATGGCTACACCTTC.

This sequence joins TRBV4-2 and TRBJ2-6; D gene uncertain. The ends were cut back, 0 bases at V and 2 bases at J, with 11 bases in the middle. The germline V gene has CDR1 LGHNA and CDR2 YNFKEQ. The CDR3 has 17 amino acids. CDR3 residues: CASSQDRSGAGANVLTF. The CDR3 DNA sequence: TGTGCCAGCAGCCAAGATCGTTCTGGGGCTGGGGCCAACGTCCTGACTTTC.

Many counts were recorded for this clonotype. The chain is built from TRBV3-1 and TRBJ2-1; 8 nucleotides align to TRBD2. The CDR3 loop spans 14 amino acids. CDR1 and CDR2 from the germline V gene are LGHDT and YNNKEL (reference sequence). V lost 3 bases and J lost 7; bases outside the gene matches: 5. CDR3 region: CASSQRGAGNEQFF. DNA for the CDR3: TGTGCCAGCAGCCAGCGGGGGGCCGGGAATGAGCAGTTCTTC.

The CDR3 reads CASSQRTDMNTEAFF. DNA for the CDR3: TGTGCCAGCAGCCAACGGACAGACATGAACACTGAAGCTTTCTTT. This chain uses TRBV7-2 with TRBJ1-1; D may be TRBD1 (6 bases). CDR1 is SGHTA and CDR2 is FQGNSA in the germline V gene. This CDR3 is built from 15 residues. Trimming shortened V by 5 bases and J by 0 bases, and 13 bases separated the two germline ends.